This TCR beta chain was sequenced in a study of cytomegalovirus exposure and HLA in healthy donors. PCR used 60 Vbeta primers and 13 Jbeta primers. Measured with immunoSEQ multiplex PCR; TCRdb has only the in-frame clones, and not every one. The listing records 80,000 to 100,000 clones. Germline CDR1 and CDR2: LGHNA and YSLEER. The CDR3 loop spans 15 amino acids. Trimming stripped 0 bases from V and 7 bases from J, with 10 bases between. This receptor was taken from a man aged 50 to 59 in good health and CMV-seronegative. The chain links TRBV4-3 to TRBJ1-6, with D possibly matching TRBD1 (5 bases). Sequencing was done on a sample of PBMCs. The CDR3 here is CASSQDRGNNSPLHF. In nucleotides, the CDR3 is TGCGCCAGCAGCCAAGATCGGGGGAACAATTCACCCCTCCACTTT.